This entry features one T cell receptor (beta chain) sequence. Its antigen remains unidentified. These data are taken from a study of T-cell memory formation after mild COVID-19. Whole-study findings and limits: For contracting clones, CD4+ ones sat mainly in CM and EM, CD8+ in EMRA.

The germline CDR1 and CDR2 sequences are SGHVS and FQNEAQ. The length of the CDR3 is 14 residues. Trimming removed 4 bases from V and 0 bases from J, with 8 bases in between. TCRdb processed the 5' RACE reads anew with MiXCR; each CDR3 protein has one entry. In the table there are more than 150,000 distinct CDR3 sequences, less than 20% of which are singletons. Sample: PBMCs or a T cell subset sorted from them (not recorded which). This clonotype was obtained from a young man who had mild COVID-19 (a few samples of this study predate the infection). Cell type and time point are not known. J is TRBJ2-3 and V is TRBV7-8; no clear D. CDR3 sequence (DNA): TGTGCCAGCAGCTGGGGATTTAGCACAGATACGCAGTATTTT. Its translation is CASSWGFSTDTQYF.